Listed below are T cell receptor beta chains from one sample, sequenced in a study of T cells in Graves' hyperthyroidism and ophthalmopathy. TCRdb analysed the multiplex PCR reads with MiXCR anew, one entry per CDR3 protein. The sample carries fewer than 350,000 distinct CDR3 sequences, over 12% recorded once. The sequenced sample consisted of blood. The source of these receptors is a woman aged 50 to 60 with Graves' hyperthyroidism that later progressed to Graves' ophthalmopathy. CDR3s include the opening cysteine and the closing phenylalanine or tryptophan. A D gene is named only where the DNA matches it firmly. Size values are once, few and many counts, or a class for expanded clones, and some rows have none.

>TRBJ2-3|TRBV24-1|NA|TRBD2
TGTGCCACCAGTGATTTGGGGACTAGCGGGATTTCAGATACGCAGTATTTT
CATSDLGTSGISDTQYF
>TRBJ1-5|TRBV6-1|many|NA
TGTGCCAGCAGTGGCGGTAGCAATCAGCCCCAGCATTTT
CASSGGSNQPQHF
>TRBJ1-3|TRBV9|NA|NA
TGTGCCAGCAGCGTAGACTCCACTGTGCGTGGAAACACCATATATTTT
CASSVDSTVRGNTIYF
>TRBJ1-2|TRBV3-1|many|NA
TGTGCCAGCAGCCAAGTTGGAGGACCTAGCGATGGCTACACCTTC
CASSQVGGPSDGYTF
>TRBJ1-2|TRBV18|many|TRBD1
TGTGCCAGCTCACCACTGGGACAGGGGGCGGACTATGGCTACACCTTC
CASSPLGQGADYGYTF
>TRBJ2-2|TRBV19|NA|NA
TGTGCCATGGCCGGACGGAACACCGGGGAGCTGTTTTTT
CAMAGRNTGELFF
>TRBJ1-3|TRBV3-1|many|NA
TGTGCCAGCAGCTCGAGAGCGACCATATATTTT
CASSSRATIYF
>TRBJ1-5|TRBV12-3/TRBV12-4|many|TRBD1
TGTGCCAGCAGTGATGCCAGGGGGAGCAATCAGCCCCAGCATTTT
CASSDARGSNQPQHF
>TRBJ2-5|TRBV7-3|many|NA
TGTGCCAGCAGCTTTCGGGGCACGAGAGAGACCCAGTACTTC
CASSFRGTRETQYF
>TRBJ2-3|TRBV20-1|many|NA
TGCAGTGCTAGCAAACGGGGTTACACAGATACGCAGTATTTT
CSASKRGYTDTQYF
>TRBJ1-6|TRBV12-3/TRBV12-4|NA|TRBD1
TGTGCCAGCAGTTGGGGGGTCAGGGGGAATTCACCCCTCCACTTT
CASSWGVRGNSPLHF
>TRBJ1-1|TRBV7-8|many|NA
TGTGCCAGCAGCTTAGTGGGGGGCGTTTACACTGAAGCTTTCTTT
CASSLVGGVYTEAFF
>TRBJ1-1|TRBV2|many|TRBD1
TGTGCCAGCAGTGGAGCCGACAGGGCTGAAGCTTTCTTT
CASSGADRAEAFF
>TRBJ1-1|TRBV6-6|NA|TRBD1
TGTGCCAGCAGTTACTCCGACAGGGGCTGGAACACTGAAGCTTTCTTT
CASSYSDRGWNTEAFF
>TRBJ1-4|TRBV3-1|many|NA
TGTGCCAGTGGAGATGAAAAACTGTTTTTT
CASGDEKLFF
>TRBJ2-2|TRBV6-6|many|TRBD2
TGTGCCAGCAGTTACTCCGGACTAGCGGGAAATCCCGGGGAGCTGTTTTTT
CASSYSGLAGNPGELFF
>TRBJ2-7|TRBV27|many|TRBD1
TGTGCCAGCAGTTCATGGACAGGAGGTAGTTACGAGCAGTACTTC
CASSSWTGGSYEQYF
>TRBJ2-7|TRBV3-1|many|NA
TGTGCCAGCAGCCAAGATTTTGGGAGTTACGAGCAGTACTTC
CASSQDFGSYEQYF
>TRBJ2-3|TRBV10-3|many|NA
TGTGCCATCAGTGGGAATTCCGATACGCAGTATTTT
CAISGNSDTQYF
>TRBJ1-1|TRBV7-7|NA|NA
TGTGCTAGCAGCCCTCCTACAGGGATGAACACTGAAGCTTTCTTT
CASSPPTGMNTEAFF
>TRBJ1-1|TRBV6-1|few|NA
TGTGCCAGCAGCCCCCGGGACAAAAATGAAGCTTTCTTT
CASSPRDKNEAFF
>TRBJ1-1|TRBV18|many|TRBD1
TGTGCCAGCTCACCACTGGCCGGGACAGGGCTTTACACTGAAGCTTTCTTT
CASSPLAGTGLYTEAFF
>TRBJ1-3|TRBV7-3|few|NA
TGTGCCAGCAGCGAATCGGGACGCCCTGGAAACACCATATATTTT
CASSESGRPGNTIYF
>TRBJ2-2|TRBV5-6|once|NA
TGTGCCAGCAGCTTGGCCAATTTAGGTAGAATCGAGACCGGGGAGCTGTTTTTT
CASSLANLGRIETGELFF
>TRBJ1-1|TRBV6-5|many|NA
TGTGCCAGCAGTTACGGGGCCGACACGTCGAACACTGAAGCTTTCTTT
CASSYGADTSNTEAFF
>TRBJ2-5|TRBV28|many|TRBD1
TGTGCCAGCAGTTCACAGGGGGCAGAGACCCAGTACTTC
CASSSQGAETQYF
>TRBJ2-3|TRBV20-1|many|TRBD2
TGCAGCCCCAAGGGCGGGGCTTTCGGGGAGGGAGGCACAGATACGCAGTATTTT
CSPKGGAFGEGGTDTQYF
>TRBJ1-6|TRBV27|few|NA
TGTGCCAGCTCGTATCTATACCGGGACACGAGCTCCTATAATTCACCCCTCCACTTT
CASSYLYRDTSSYNSPLHF
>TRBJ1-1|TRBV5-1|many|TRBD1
TGCGCCAGCAGCGGCAGGGGACAGGGAGGGACTGAAGCTTTCTTT
CASSGRGQGGTEAFF
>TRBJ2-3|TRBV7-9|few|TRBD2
TGTGCCAGCGGGGCGGGGGCAGATACGCAGTATTTT
CASGAGADTQYF
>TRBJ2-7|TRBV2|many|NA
TGTGCCAGCAGGTCGGGACTGTCCTCCTACGAGCAGTACTTC
CASRSGLSSYEQYF
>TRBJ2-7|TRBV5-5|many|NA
TGTGCCAGCAGCTTGATGTCGCTATACGAGCAGTACTTC
CASSLMSLYEQYF
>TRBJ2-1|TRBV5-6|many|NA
TGTGCCAGCAGCTTGGAGAGGACCTACAATGAGCAGTTCTTC
CASSLERTYNEQFF
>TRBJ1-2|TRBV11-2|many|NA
TGTGCCAGCAGCTCCCGGGGAGGGGGAAATGGCTACACCTTC
CASSSRGGGNGYTF
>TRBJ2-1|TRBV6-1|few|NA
TGTGCCAGCAGTGAAGGTGTACAGGGCTACTACAATGAGCAGTTCTTC
CASSEGVQGYYNEQFF
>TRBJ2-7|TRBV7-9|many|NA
TGTGCCAGCAGCCCGTCCCAGGGTGAGGGGTTTTACGAGCAGTACTTC
CASSPSQGEGFYEQYF
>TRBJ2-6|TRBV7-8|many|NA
TGTGCCAGCAGCTTAGGGGGCCCTGGGGCCAACGTCCTGACTTTC
CASSLGGPGANVLTF
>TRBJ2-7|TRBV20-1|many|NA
TGCAGTGTTCTCCACTCTAGGAACAGCTACGAGCAGTACTTC
CSVLHSRNSYEQYF
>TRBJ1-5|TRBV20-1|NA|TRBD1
TGCAGTGCTAGAGACCCGACGGACAGGAATCAGCCCCAGCATTTT
CSARDPTDRNQPQHF
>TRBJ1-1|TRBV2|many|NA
TGTGCCAGCACTCTAAGGGGCACAGGGCAGAACACTGAAGCTTTCTTT
CASTLRGTGQNTEAFF
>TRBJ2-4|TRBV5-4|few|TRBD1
TGTGCCAGCAGCCACCCCGGGACAGAGAAAAACATTCAGTACTTC
CASSHPGTEKNIQYF
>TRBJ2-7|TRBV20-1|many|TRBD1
TGCAGTGCTACCGCCCTGAGAGGGACAGACTACGAGCAGTACTTC
CSATALRGTDYEQYF
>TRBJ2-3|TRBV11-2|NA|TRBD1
TGTGCCAGCAAAGAGAGTGGACAGGGGAGTGATACGCAGTATTTT
CASKESGQGSDTQYF
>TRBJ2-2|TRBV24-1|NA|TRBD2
TGTGCCATCTGGGGAGGGGCCACCGGGGAGCTGTTTTTT
CAIWGGATGELFF
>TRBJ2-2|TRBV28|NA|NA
TGTGCCGGCACCAAGGCCTACACCGGGGAGCTGTTTTTT
CAGTKAYTGELFF
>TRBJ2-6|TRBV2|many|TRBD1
TGTGCCAGCAGTGAACAGGGGGCGGAAACTGGGGCCAACGTCCTGACTTTC
CASSEQGAETGANVLTF
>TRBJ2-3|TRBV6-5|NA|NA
TGTGCCAGCAGTTACTCGCGGAGGGAAGCAGATACGCAGTATTTT
CASSYSRREADTQYF
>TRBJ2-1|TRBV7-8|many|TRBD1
TGTGCCAGCAGCAGCCCGGGACAGGGATCCTACAATGAGCAGTTCTTC
CASSSPGQGSYNEQFF
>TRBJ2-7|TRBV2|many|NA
TGTGCCAGCAGTGAAGACCGGACAGCTATCTACGAGCAGTACTTC
CASSEDRTAIYEQYF
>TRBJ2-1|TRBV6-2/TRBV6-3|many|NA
TGTGCCAGCAGTCAACCGGGACCCTCCTACAATGAGCAGTTCTTC
CASSQPGPSYNEQFF